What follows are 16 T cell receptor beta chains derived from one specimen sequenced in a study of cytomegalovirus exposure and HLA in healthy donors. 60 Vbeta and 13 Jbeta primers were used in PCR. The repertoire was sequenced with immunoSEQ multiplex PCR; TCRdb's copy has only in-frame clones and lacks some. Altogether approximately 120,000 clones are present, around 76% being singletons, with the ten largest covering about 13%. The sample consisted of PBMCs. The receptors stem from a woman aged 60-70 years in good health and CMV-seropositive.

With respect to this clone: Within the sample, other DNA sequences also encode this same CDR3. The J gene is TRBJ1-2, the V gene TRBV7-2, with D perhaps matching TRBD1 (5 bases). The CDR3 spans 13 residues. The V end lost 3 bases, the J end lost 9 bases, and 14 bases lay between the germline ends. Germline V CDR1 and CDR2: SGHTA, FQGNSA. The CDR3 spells CASSFQGAGSYTF. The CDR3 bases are TGTGCCAGCAGCTTCCAAGGGGCCGGTAGCTACACCTTC.

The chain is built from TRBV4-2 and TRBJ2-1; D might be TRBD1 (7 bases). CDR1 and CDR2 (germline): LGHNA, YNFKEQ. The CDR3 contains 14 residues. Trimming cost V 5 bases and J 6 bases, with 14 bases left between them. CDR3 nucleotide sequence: TGTGCCAGCAGCACCGGCGGGACAGTCAATGAGCAGTTCTTC. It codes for CASSTGGTVNEQFF.

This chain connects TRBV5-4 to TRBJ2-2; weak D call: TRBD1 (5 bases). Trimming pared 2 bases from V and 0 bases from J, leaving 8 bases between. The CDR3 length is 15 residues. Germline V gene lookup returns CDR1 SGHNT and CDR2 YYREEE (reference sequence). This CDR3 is CASSFGHSNTGELFF. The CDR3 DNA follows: TGTGCCAGCAGCTTTGGACACTCGAACACCGGGGAGCTGTTTTTT. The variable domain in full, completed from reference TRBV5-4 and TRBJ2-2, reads ETGVTQSPTHLIKTRGQQVTLRCSSQSGHNTVSWYQQALGQGPQFIFQYYREEENGRGNFPPRFSGLQFPNYSSELNVNALELDDSALYLCASSFGHSNTGELFFGEGSRLTVL.

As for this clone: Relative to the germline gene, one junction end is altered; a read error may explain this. For the CDR3, the DNA is TGTGCCAGCAGTTTAGATGGAGGCCCTAATGAGCAGTTCTTC. Translated: CASSLDGGPNEQFF. This chain joins TRBV7-2 and TRBJ2-1; D may be TRBD2 (5 bases). The CDR3 spans 14 residues. CDR1 and CDR2 from the germline V gene are SGHTA and FQGNSA. The full variable domain, completed using reference TRBV7-2 and TRBJ2-1, is GAGVSQSPSNKVTEKGKDVELRCDPISGHTALYWYRQSLGQGLEFLIYFQGNSAPDKSGLPSDRFSAERTGGSVSTLTIQRTQQEDSAVYLCASSLDGGPNEQFFGPGTRLTVL.

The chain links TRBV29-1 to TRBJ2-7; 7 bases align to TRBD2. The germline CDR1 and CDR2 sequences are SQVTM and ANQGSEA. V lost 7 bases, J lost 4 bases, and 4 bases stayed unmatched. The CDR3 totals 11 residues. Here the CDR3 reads CSADGGYEQYF. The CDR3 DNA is TGCAGCGCCGACGGGGGGTACGAGCAGTACTTC.

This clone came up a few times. The CDR3 DNA sequence: TGCAGCGTTCGGCAGGGGGCGAGCCACGAGCAGTACTTC. It codes for CSVRQGASHEQYF. This rearrangement joins TRBV29-1 to TRBJ2-7, with 8 nucleotides matching TRBD1. This CDR3 region has 13 residues. Per the germline V gene, CDR1 is SQVTM and CDR2 is ANQGSEA. V shed 5 bases and J 5 bases; nucleotides not matched to a gene: 8.

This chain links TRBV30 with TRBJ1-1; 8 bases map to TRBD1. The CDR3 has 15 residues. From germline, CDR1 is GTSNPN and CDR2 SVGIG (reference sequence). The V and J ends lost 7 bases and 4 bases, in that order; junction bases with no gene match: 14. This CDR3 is CASTGDLTLATEAFF. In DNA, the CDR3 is TGTGCCTCGACAGGGGACCTAACCTTGGCCACTGAAGCTTTCTTT.

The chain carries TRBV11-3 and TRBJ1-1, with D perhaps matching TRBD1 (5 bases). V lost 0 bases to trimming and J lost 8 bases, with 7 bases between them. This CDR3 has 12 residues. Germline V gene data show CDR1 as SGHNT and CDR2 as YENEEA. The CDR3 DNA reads TGTGCCAGCAGCTTAGATGACAGAGAAGCTTTCTTT. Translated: CASSLDDREAFF.

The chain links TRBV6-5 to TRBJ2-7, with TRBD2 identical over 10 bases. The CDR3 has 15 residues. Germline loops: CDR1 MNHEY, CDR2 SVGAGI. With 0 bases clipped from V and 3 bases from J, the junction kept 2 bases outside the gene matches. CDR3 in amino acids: CASSYSLAGSYEQYF. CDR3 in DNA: TGTGCCAGCAGTTACTCACTAGCGGGGAGCTACGAGCAGTACTTC.

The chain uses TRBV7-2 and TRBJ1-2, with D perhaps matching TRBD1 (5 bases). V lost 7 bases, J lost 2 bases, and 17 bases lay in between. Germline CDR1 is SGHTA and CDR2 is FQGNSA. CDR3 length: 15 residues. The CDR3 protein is CASTPAAGPNYGYTF. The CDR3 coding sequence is TGTGCCAGCACCCCGGCGGCAGGGCCCAACTATGGCTACACCTTC.

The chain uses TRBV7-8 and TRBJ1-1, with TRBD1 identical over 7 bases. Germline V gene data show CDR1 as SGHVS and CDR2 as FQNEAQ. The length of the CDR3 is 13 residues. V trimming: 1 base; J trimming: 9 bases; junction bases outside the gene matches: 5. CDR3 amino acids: CASSLDQTGKAFF. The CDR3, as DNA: TGTGCCAGCAGCTTAGACCAGACAGGGAAAGCTTTCTTT.

CDR3 in DNA: TGTGCCAGCAGCTTGGCGCAGGGCAAATTGAACACTGAAGCTTTCTTT. It is translated as CASSLAQGKLNTEAFF. The chain uses TRBV5-4 and TRBJ1-1, with D maybe TRBD1 (5 bases). From germline, CDR1 is SGHNT and CDR2 YYREEE (reference sequence). This CDR3 spans 16 amino acids. The V gene lost 0 bases and the J gene lost 0 bases, with 12 bases spanning the gap.

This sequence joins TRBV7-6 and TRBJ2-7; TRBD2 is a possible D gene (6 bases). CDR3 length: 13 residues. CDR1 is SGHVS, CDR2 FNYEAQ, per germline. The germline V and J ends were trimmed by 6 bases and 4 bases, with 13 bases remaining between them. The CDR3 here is CASSKGGWYEQYF. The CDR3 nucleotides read TGTGCCAGCAGTAAAGGAGGGTGGTACGAGCAGTACTTC. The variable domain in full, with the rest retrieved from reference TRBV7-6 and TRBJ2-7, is GAGVSQSPRYKVTKRGQDVALRCDPISGHVSLYWYRQALGQGPEFLTYFNYEAQQDKSGLPNDRFSAERPEGSISTLTIQRTEQRDSAMYRCASSKGGWYEQYFGPGTRLTVT.

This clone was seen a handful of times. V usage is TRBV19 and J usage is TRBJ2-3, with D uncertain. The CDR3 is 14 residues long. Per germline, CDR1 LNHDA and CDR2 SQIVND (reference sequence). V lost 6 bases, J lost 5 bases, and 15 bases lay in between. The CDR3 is CASREQRVGDTQYF. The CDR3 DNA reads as TGTGCCAGTAGGGAACAACGGGTAGGAGATACGCAGTATTTT.

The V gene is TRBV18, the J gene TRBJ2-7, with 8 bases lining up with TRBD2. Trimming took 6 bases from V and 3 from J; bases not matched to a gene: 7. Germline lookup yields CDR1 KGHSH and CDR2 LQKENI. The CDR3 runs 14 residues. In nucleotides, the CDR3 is TGTGCCAGCTCGCCTTCCGGGACTAGCTACGAGCAGTACTTC. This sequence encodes CASSPSGTSYEQYF.

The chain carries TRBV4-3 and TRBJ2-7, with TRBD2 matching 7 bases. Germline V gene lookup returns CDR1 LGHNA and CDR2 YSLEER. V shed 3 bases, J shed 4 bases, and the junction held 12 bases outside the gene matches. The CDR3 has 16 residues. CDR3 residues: CASSHYFASGSYEQYF. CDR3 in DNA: TGCGCCAGCAGCCACTATTTCGCTAGCGGATCATACGAGCAGTACTTC.